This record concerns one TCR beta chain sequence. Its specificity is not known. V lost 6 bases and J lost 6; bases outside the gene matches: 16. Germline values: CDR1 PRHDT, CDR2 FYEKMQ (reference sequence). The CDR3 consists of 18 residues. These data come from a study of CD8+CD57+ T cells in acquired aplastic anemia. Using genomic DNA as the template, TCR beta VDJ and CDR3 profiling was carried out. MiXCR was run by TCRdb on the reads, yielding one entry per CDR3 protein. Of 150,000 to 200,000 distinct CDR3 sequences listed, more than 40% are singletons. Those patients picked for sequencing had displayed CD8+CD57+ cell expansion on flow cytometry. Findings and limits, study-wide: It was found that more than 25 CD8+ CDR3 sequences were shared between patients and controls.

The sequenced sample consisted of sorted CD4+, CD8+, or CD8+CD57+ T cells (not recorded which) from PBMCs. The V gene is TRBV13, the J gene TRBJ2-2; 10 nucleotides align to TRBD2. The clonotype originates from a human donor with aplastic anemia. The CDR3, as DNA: TGTGCCAGCAGTTCCGCGGGACTAGCGCGACACGAGGCCGGGGAGCTGTTTTTT. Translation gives CASSSAGLARHEAGELFF. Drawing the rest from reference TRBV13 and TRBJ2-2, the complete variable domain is AAGVIQSPRHLIKEKRETATLKCYPIPRHDTVYWYQQGPGQDPQFLISFYEKMQSDKGSIPDRFSAQQFSDYHSELNMSSLELGDSALYFCASSSAGLARHEAGELFFGEGSRLTVL.